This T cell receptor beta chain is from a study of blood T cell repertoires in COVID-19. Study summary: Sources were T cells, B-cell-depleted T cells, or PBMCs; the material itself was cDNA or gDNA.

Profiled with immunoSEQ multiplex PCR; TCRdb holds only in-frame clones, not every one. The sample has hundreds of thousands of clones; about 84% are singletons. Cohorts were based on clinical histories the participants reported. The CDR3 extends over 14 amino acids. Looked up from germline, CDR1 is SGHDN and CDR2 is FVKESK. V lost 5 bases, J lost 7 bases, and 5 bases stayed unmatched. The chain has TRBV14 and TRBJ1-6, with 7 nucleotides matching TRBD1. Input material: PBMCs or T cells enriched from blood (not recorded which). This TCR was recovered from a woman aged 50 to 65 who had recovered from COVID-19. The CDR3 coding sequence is TGTGCCAGCAGCTCGACAGGGTGGAATTCACCCCTCCACTTT. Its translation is CASSSTGWNSPLHF.